The 9 T cell receptor beta chains below were found in one sample sequenced in a study of T cell responses to AZD1222 COVID-19 vaccine. Assay used: immunoSEQ multiplex PCR; TCRdb lists only in-frame clones, some missing. The table includes some 120,000 clones, approximately 85% detected once. The sample here was peripheral blood, taken on day 0 of MenACWY control vaccination. The receptors stem from an adult in good health.

The rearrangement uses TRBV20-1 and TRBJ2-5, with 14 bases aligning to TRBD2. Germline-derived CDR1 and CDR2 are DFQATT and SNEGSKA (reference sequence). The V and J ends lost 3 bases and 1 base, in that order; junction bases with no gene match: 4. The length of the CDR3 is 16 residues. DNA for the CDR3: TGCAGTGCTAGTAGACTAGCGGGGGGGATCCAAGAGACCCAGTACTTC. Translating it yields CSASRLAGGIQETQYF.

This rearrangement joins TRBV7-8 to TRBJ1-6; 9 bases line up with TRBD1. With 3 bases clipped from V and 7 bases from J, the junction kept 7 bases outside the gene matches. CDR3 length equals 16 residues. Germline values: CDR1 SGHVS, CDR2 FQNEAQ. The CDR3 DNA is TGTGCCAGCAGCTTTAGTGCCGGGACAGGGAATTCACCCCTCCACTTT. Amino acids: CASSFSAGTGNSPLHF.

The chain links TRBV6-6 to TRBJ1-2; 7 bases fit TRBD1. Germline V CDR1 and CDR2: MNHNY, SVGAGI (reference sequence). The V and J ends lost 4 bases and 8 bases, in that order; junction bases with no gene match: 7. The CDR3 has 13 amino acids. CDR3 loop: CASSFDRVGGYTF. The CDR3 DNA follows: TGTGCCAGCAGTTTCGACAGGGTTGGCGGCTACACCTTC.

This rearrangement joins TRBV4-1 to TRBJ2-3; 9 bases align to TRBD2. Germline lookup yields CDR1 MGHRA and CDR2 YSYEKL. V lost 0 bases and J lost 3; bases outside the gene matches: 4. This CDR3 comprises 16 residues. CDR3 protein: CASSQEPSGGTDTQYF. The CDR3 nucleotides read TGCGCCAGCAGCCAAGAGCCCAGCGGGGGGACAGATACGCAGTATTTT.

This clone occurred a few times. The chain uses TRBV5-1 and TRBJ1-1, with D possibly TRBD1 on 5 matching bases. Trimming took 5 bases from V and 3 from J, leaving 23 bases between them. The CDR3 has 17 residues. CDR1 and CDR2 (germline): SGHRS, YFSETQ. CDR3 sequence reads: CASSLRGSPSRDTEAFF. Written as DNA, the CDR3 is TGCGCCAGCAGTTTAAGGGGATCTCCTAGCCGGGACACTGAAGCTTTCTTT.

The chain uses TRBV3-1 (or the pseudogene TRBV3-2) and TRBJ2-7; 11 bases line up with TRBD2. In germline, CDR1 is LGHDT, CDR2 YNNKEL (reference sequence). V lost 3 bases, J lost 5 bases, and 9 bases stayed unmatched. The CDR3 runs 16 residues. The CDR3 sequence: CASSQFRMTSGDEQYF. The CDR3 DNA reads as TGTGCCAGCAGCCAGTTTAGGATGACTAGCGGGGACGAGCAGTACTTC.

The chain has TRBV4-1 and TRBJ2-7; D unresolved. From germline, CDR1 is MGHRA and CDR2 YSYEKL. Between the trimmed V and J ends, which lost 4 bases and 0 bases, there was a span of 13 bases. CDR3 length: 15 amino acids. CDR3 loop: CASSRLGVRSYEQYF. For the CDR3, the DNA is TGCGCCAGCAGCCGGCTAGGAGTTCGCTCCTACGAGCAGTACTTC.

The V gene is TRBV7-6, the J gene TRBJ2-2; the D is unclear. The V gene lost 5 bases and the J gene lost 3 bases, with 13 bases spanning the gap. Germline CDR1 is SGHVS and CDR2 is FNYEAQ. This CDR3 comprises 15 residues. The chain's CDR3 is CASSPDGRYTGELFF. The CDR3 DNA reads as TGTGCCAGCAGCCCCGACGGGCGATACACCGGGGAGCTGTTTTTT.

The chain employs TRBV7-6 and TRBJ2-5, with D perhaps matching TRBD2 (6 bases). The length of the CDR3 is 16 residues. The V end was cut by 3 bases, the J end by 2 bases, with 16 bases between. CDR1 and CDR2 (germline): SGHVS, FNYEAQ. CDR3 coding DNA: TGTGCCAGCAGCTTTTACGGGACTGCCGAACAAGAGACCCAGTACTTC. Translating it yields CASSFYGTAEQETQYF.